Below, 14 T cell receptor beta chains from the same sample are listed, as sequenced in a study of OX40 agonist ivuxolimab in advanced cancers. Libraries were prepared by immunoSEQ multiplex PCR; TCRdb keeps only in-frame clonotypes and omits some of them. The sample yields under 35,000 clones, approximately 84% seen once. This specimen consisted of CD4+ or CD8+ T cells sorted from blood, obtained in a trial of the OX40 agonist ivuxolimab. All receptors come from an adult with an advanced solid tumor such as melanoma, head and neck, liver or kidney cancer.

This chain links TRBV9 with TRBJ2-1; D gene ambiguous. Looked up from germline, CDR1 is SGDLS and CDR2 is YYNGEE. CDR3 length: 15 residues. V lost 0 bases and J lost 0, with 7 bases in between. The chain's CDR3 is CASSVGGRSYNEQFF. The CDR3 DNA reads TGTGCCAGCAGCGTAGGCGGACGCTCCTACAATGAGCAGTTCTTC.

The CDR3 nucleotides read TGTGCCAGCAGCTATGGACCGGGACAGGGTGTGAATGGGGAGACCCAGTACTTC. It codes for CASSYGPGQGVNGETQYF. This sequence joins TRBV5-6 and TRBJ2-5; TRBD1 aligns across 9 bases. Germline lookup yields CDR1 SGHDT and CDR2 YYEEEE. V dropped 3 bases and J dropped 5; count of bases not matched to a gene: 17. The CDR3 is 18 amino acids.

The V call is TRBV23-1, the J call TRBJ1-3; D may be TRBD1 (6 bases). TRBV23-1 is an ORF; its function is uncertain. V was shortened by 5 bases and J by 2 bases, with 19 bases between the two germline ends. CDR3 size: 17 residues. CDR3 sequence reads: CASSSSDRKVTGNTIYF. CDR3 DNA: TGCGCCAGCAGTTCATCAGACAGGAAGGTTACTGGAAACACCATATATTTT.

This sequence joins TRBV5-4 and TRBJ1-1; D possibly corresponds to TRBD1 (6 bases). V lost 0 bases, J lost 6 bases, and 15 bases lay in between. From germline, CDR1 is SGHNT and CDR2 YYREEE (reference sequence). CDR3 length equals 15 residues. The CDR3 here is CASSLETGGVSEAFF. CDR3 in DNA: TGTGCCAGCAGCTTGGAAACGGGGGGCGTATCTGAAGCTTTCTTT.

CDR3 loop: CASSLGQSAEQYF. CDR3 DNA: TGCGCCAGCAGCTTGGGACAGTCAGCCGAGCAGTACTTC. V is TRBV5-1 and J is TRBJ2-7; tentative D call: TRBD1 (5 bases). Germline CDR1 and CDR2: SGHRS and YFSETQ. The CDR3 contains 13 residues. Trimming cost V 0 bases and J 6 bases, with 10 bases left between them. The full variable domain, rest sourced from reference TRBV5-1 and TRBJ2-7, is KAGVTQTPRYLIKTRGQQVTLSCSPISGHRSVSWYQQTPGQGLQFLFEYFSETQRNKGNFPGRFSGRQFSNSRSEMNVSTLELGDSALYLCASSLGQSAEQYFGPGTRLTVT.

The chain has TRBV6-6 and TRBJ2-4; tentatively, D is TRBD2 (6 bases). V dropped 1 base and J dropped 8 bases, with 15 bases sitting between them. Germline-derived CDR1 and CDR2 are MNHNY and SVGAGI (reference sequence). The CDR3 covers 15 residues. The CDR3 coding sequence is TGTGCCAGCAGTTACTTCCTTGCCGGGAGTCACATTCAGTACTTC. Translated, it gives CASSYFLAGSHIQYF.

This clone was counted a few times. V and J are TRBV10-3 and TRBJ2-3; 9 bases fit TRBD2. V shed 1 base and J 5 bases; nucleotides not matched to a gene: 7. Germline V gene lookup returns CDR1 ENHRY and CDR2 SYGVKD. The CDR3 is 16 amino acids. The CDR3, as DNA: TGTGCCATCAGTGAGTTCGCGACTAGCGGACTAGATACGCAGTATTTT. Translation gives CAISEFATSGLDTQYF.

This clone has only a few counts. The chain has TRBV6-4 and TRBJ2-3, with 11 positions matching TRBD1. The CDR3 length is 14 residues. CDR1 and CDR2 from the germline V gene are MRHNA and SNTAGT. V gave up 3 bases and J gave up 4 bases; unmatched junction bases: 0. The CDR3 DNA reads as TGTGCCAGCAGTGAGGGACAGGGGGCAGATACGCAGTATTTT. It encodes CASSEGQGADTQYF.

The rearrangement links TRBV28 to TRBJ1-2; D might be TRBD1 (5 bases). Deletions cut 6 bases from V and 3 bases from J, with 11 bases between. Per germline, CDR1 MDHEN and CDR2 SYDVKM. The CDR3 runs to 13 residues. This CDR3 reads CASSPRQHYGYTF. The CDR3 coding sequence is TGTGCCAGCAGCCCGAGACAGCACTATGGCTACACCTTC.

This clone has just one count. The chain combines TRBV6-1 with TRBJ2-7, with 7 positions matching TRBD1. The V and J ends lost 4 bases and 0 bases, in that order; junction bases with no gene match: 6. The V gene's germline CDR1 is MNHNS and CDR2 SASEGT. The CDR3 contains 15 residues. CDR3 protein: CASSGTGFSSYEQYF. The CDR3 DNA is TGTGCCAGCAGTGGGACAGGCTTTAGCTCCTACGAGCAGTACTTC.

This chain connects TRBV11-2 to TRBJ2-5; 7 bases fit TRBD1. J lost 3 bases, V lost 3 bases, and 10 bases had no gene match. Germline V CDR1 and CDR2: SGHAT, FQNNGV. CDR3 length equals 16 residues. CDR3 nucleotides: TGTGCCAGCAGCTTGATTCCCGGGACAGAAAAAGAGACCCAGTACTTC. Amino acids: CASSLIPGTEKETQYF.

The chain employs TRBV5-6 and TRBJ2-7; D is unresolved. The CDR3 is 13 amino acids. V was pared by 2 bases and J by 2 bases, with 8 bases between. Germline loops: CDR1 SGHDT, CDR2 YYEEEE. The CDR3 coding sequence is TGTGCCAGCAGCTTCTCGCCGGCCTACGAGCAGTACTTC. The encoded protein is CASSFSPAYEQYF. The complete variable domain, with remaining parts taken from reference TRBV5-6 and TRBJ2-7, reads DAGVTQSPTHLIKTRGQQVTLRCSPKSGHDTVSWYQQALGQGPQFIFQYYEEEERQRGNFPDRFSGHQFPNYSSELNVNALLLGDSALYLCASSFSPAYEQYFGPGTRLTVT.

V usage is TRBV10-3 and J usage is TRBJ2-3, with 10 bases lining up with TRBD1. J was trimmed by 6 bases and V by 3 bases; bases with no gene match: 6. CDR3 length: 15 residues. CDR1 ENHRY and CDR2 SYGVKD come from the germline V gene. The CDR3: CAISDGGQGKDTQYF. CDR3 sequence (DNA): TGTGCCATCAGTGATGGGGGACAGGGGAAGGATACGCAGTATTTT.

CDR3 loop: CAWSVGAGYSGNTIYF. DNA of the CDR3: TGTGCCTGGAGTGTCGGTGCAGGCTACTCTGGAAACACCATATATTTT. V is TRBV30 and J is TRBJ1-3; D remains unclear. The CDR3 spans 16 residues. Trimming stripped 0 bases from V and 0 bases from J, with 12 bases between. Germline CDR1 reads GTSNPN; CDR2 reads SVGIG (reference sequence).